Shown below are 26 T cell receptor beta chains from a single sample sequenced in a study of blood T cell repertoires in COVID-19. TCRdb's table, derived via immunoSEQ multiplex PCR, lists solely in-frame clones and lacks some. The sample includes fewer than 400,000 clones, more than 85% of them seen just once. The sample was PBMCs or T cells enriched from blood (not recorded which). The receptors stem from a woman in her twenties or thirties who had recovered from COVID-19.

The rearrangement uses TRBV18 and TRBJ1-4; D is undetermined. The CDR3 length is 15 residues. Germline loops: CDR1 KGHSH, CDR2 LQKENI. V was clipped by 8 bases and J by 0 bases, with 13 bases between them. As DNA, the CDR3 is TGTGCCAGCCGTAGAATGGTGACAACTAATGAAAAACTGTTTTTT. Translation gives CASRRMVTTNEKLFF. Full variable domain (remainder filled in from reference TRBV18 and TRBJ1-4): NAGVMQNPRHLVRRRGQEARLRCSPMKGHSHVYWYRQLPEEGLKFMVYLQKENIIDESGMPKERFSAEFPKEGPSILRIQQVVRGDSAAYFCASRRMVTTNEKLFFGSGTQLSVL.

This rearrangement joins TRBV4-3 to TRBJ1-6; 8 bases map to TRBD1. CDR3 size: 18 residues. Trimming took 0 bases from V and 3 from J; bases not matched to a gene: 7. Germline loops: CDR1 LGHNA, CDR2 YSLEER. The CDR3 sequence: CASSQDLDRAIYNSPLHF. The CDR3 DNA reads TGCGCCAGCAGCCAAGATCTGGACAGGGCTATCTATAATTCACCCCTCCACTTT.

This sequence joins TRBV3-1 (or the pseudogene TRBV3-2) and TRBJ2-7; 11 nucleotides match TRBD2. The CDR3 has 15 amino acids. From germline, CDR1 is LGHDT and CDR2 YNNKEL (reference sequence). The V and J ends lost 2 bases and 5 bases, in that order; junction bases with no gene match: 5. The CDR3 DNA is TGTGCCAGCAGCCAAACTAGCGGGAGTTTTAACGAGCAGTACTTC. Encoded protein: CASSQTSGSFNEQYF.

The rearrangement links TRBV5-1 to TRBJ2-2, with D possibly matching TRBD1 (5 bases). V was shortened by 5 bases and J by 4 bases, with 9 bases between the two germline ends. The CDR3 covers 13 residues. Germline CDR1 and CDR2: SGHRS and YFSETQ. The CDR3 coding sequence is TGCGCCAGCAGGGACATTAGCACCGGGGAGCTGTTTTTT. It yields the protein CASRDISTGELFF.

The chain is built from TRBV19 and TRBJ1-5; 8 bases match TRBD1. The CDR3 totals 18 residues. CDR1 LNHDA and CDR2 SQIVND come from the germline V gene (reference sequence). V was clipped by 3 bases and J by 6 bases; unmatched bases: 16. The CDR3 DNA reads as TGTGCCAGTAGTATTATCGGACAGGGAGAAGAAATCGGTCAGCCCCAGCATTTT. Its protein is CASSIIGQGEEIGQPQHF.

The chain uses TRBV4-1 and TRBJ2-5; D might be TRBD2 (5 bases). Trimming shortened V by 1 base and J by 4 bases, and 10 bases separated the two germline ends. This CDR3 spans 14 amino acids. The germline V gene encodes CDR1 MGHRA and CDR2 YSYEKL. The CDR3 DNA sequence: TGCGCCAGCAGCCAAGGTCCACGGGGAGAGACCCAGTACTTC. It codes for CASSQGPRGETQYF.

V gene TRBV7-6 combines with J gene TRBJ1-1, with D perhaps matching TRBD1 (6 bases). The germline V gene has CDR1 SGHVS and CDR2 FNYEAQ. The CDR3 has 15 residues. With 0 bases removed from V and 1 base from J, the gap between germline ends came to 9 bases. CDR3 region: CASSLADSTNTEAFF. The DNA for the CDR3 is TGTGCCAGCAGCTTAGCGGACAGTACGAACACTGAAGCTTTCTTT.

This clone was observed a single time. The chain employs TRBV28 and TRBJ1-4, with 8 bases fitting TRBD1. V shed 5 bases, J shed 7 bases, and the junction held 12 bases outside the gene matches. Germline V gives CDR1 MDHEN, CDR2 SYDVKM. The CDR3 runs to 16 residues. CDR3 in DNA: TGTGCCAGCAGTGAACTCAGGGGACAGGTGGCTGAAAAACTGTTTTTT. Protein sequence: CASSELRGQVAEKLFF.

The chain joins TRBV9 to TRBJ1-2; no firm D call. The CDR3 is 15 residues long. Looked up from germline, CDR1 is SGDLS and CDR2 is YYNGEE. The germline V and J ends were trimmed by 6 bases and 8 bases, with 23 bases remaining between them. The CDR3 DNA follows: TGTGCCAGCACCCCCATAGGAGGCAGTCAGGACGGCTACACCTTC. This sequence encodes CASTPIGGSQDGYTF. The whole variable domain, remainder taken from reference TRBV9 and TRBJ1-2, is DSGVTQTPKHLITATGQRVTLRCSPRSGDLSVYWYQQSLDQGLQFLIQYYNGEERAKGNILERFSAQQFPDLHSELNLSSLELGDSALYFCASTPIGGSQDGYTFGSGTRLTVV.

This sequence joins TRBV19 and TRBJ1-5; D gene uncertain. Per the germline V gene, CDR1 is LNHDA and CDR2 is SQIVND (reference sequence). Deletions cut 0 bases from V and 0 bases from J, with 9 bases between. CDR3 length: 16 residues. The CDR3 bases are TGTGCCAGTAGTATAGATGGGAGCGATAGCAATCAGCCCCAGCATTTT. Translated, it gives CASSIDGSDSNQPQHF.

V gene TRBV28 combines with J gene TRBJ1-2; perhaps TRBD1 as D (5 bases). With 4 bases removed from V and 8 bases from J, the gap between germline ends came to 11 bases. This CDR3 is built from 12 residues. Germline loops: CDR1 MDHEN, CDR2 SYDVKM. CDR3 loop: CASSSGGWGYTF. The CDR3 coding sequence is TGTGCCAGCAGTTCCGGGGGTTGGGGCTACACCTTC.

The J gene is TRBJ1-5, the V gene TRBV7-9; possible D gene TRBD1, 5 bases. V was trimmed by 3 bases and J by 7 bases, leaving 10 bases between them. In germline, CDR1 is SEHNR, CDR2 FQNEAQ (reference sequence). The CDR3 consists of 13 residues. In DNA form, the CDR3 reads TGTGCCAGCAGCTTGGGGGGTGGGCAGCCCCAGCATTTT. Amino acids: CASSLGGGQPQHF.

This chain links TRBV29-1 with TRBJ2-4, with 7 bases aligning to TRBD2. Germline assignment: CDR1 SQVTM and CDR2 ANQGSEA. This CDR3 region has 13 residues. The V and J ends lost 6 bases and 7 bases, in that order; junction bases with no gene match: 9. The CDR3 coding sequence is TGCAGCGTCGAGGATTGGGGAGGGAACATTCAGTACTTC. Translating it yields CSVEDWGGNIQYF.

The gene calls are TRBV7-3 and TRBJ2-5; D possibly corresponds to TRBD2 (5 bases). Germline lookup yields CDR1 SGHTA and CDR2 FQGTGA. V lost 5 bases and J lost 9, with 19 bases in between. CDR3 length: 14 amino acids. The DNA of the CDR3 is TGTGCCAGCAGCCCTGGACTGTCGGGATCTCCCCAGTACTTC. Protein sequence: CASSPGLSGSPQYF.

The gene calls are TRBV5-1 and TRBJ2-6, with TRBD1 matching over 9 bases. V lost 1 base and J lost 1; bases outside the gene matches: 3. The CDR3 covers 17 residues. The germline gives CDR1 SGHRS, CDR2 YFSETQ. CDR3 DNA: TGCGCCAGCAGCTTGAACAGGGGGCCTTCTGGGGCCAACGTCCTGACTTTC. It encodes CASSLNRGPSGANVLTF.

J is TRBJ2-1 and V is TRBV6-5, with 9 nucleotides matching TRBD1. The CDR3 consists of 13 residues. The V segment lost 6 bases and the J segment 13 bases; nucleotides outside the gene matches: 10. Germline-derived CDR1 and CDR2 are MNHEY and SVGAGI. CDR3 nucleotide sequence: TGTGCCAGCAGGCAAACGCCGGGACAGGGTCAGTTCTTC. It encodes CASRQTPGQGQFF.

The chain joins TRBV14 to TRBJ1-2; possible D gene TRBD1, 5 bases. Trimming removed 8 bases from V and 7 bases from J, with 20 bases in between. The CDR3 runs to 14 residues. Germline V lookup: CDR1 SGHDN, CDR2 FVKESK. The CDR3 loop is CASSSREVTSGYTF. CDR3 DNA: TGTGCCAGCTCCTCCAGGGAGGTCACCTCTGGCTACACCTTC.

This clone occurred once. J is TRBJ2-1 and V is TRBV7-8; D not certain. Per germline, CDR1 SGHVS and CDR2 FQNEAQ. The CDR3 runs to 16 residues. Between the trimmed V and J ends, which lost 7 bases and 3 bases, there was a span of 19 bases. The CDR3 loop is CASTPDRIGDYNEQFF. The DNA of the CDR3 is TGTGCCAGCACCCCTGACCGAATTGGAGACTACAATGAGCAGTTCTTC.

This chain's CDR3 is CASSKPAGRLFDYTF. The CDR3 DNA reads as TGTGCCAGTAGCAAGCCCGCGGGACGGTTGTTTGACTACACCTTC. V is TRBV19 and J is TRBJ1-2, with D perhaps TRBD1 (5 bases). V lost 6 bases, J lost 10 bases, and 24 bases lay in between. The CDR3 totals 15 residues. Germline V CDR1 and CDR2: LNHDA, SQIVND (reference sequence).

This clone was observed many times. The chain joins TRBV24-1 to TRBJ1-5; a possible D gene is TRBD1 (5 bases). This CDR3 spans 13 amino acids. Per the germline V gene, CDR1 is KGHDR and CDR2 is SFDVKD. Trimming stripped 6 bases from V and 4 bases from J, with 9 bases between. The CDR3 DNA sequence: TGTGCCACCAGTCCACAGGTAAATCAGCCCCAGCATTTT. This gives the protein CATSPQVNQPQHF.

The rearrangement joins TRBV6-5 to TRBJ1-6; D gene ambiguous. Germline-derived CDR1 and CDR2 are MNHEY and SVGAGI. This CDR3 has 13 amino acids. The germline V and J ends were trimmed by 6 bases and 10 bases, with 13 bases remaining between them. The CDR3 DNA reads TGTGCCAGCAGACTACAAGGACTGTCACCCCTCCACTTT. It yields the protein CASRLQGLSPLHF.

This clone was seen once. This chain joins TRBV28 and TRBJ2-2; D unclear. This CDR3 comprises 13 residues. V gave up 3 bases and J gave up 6 bases, with 8 bases separating them. From germline, CDR1 is MDHEN and CDR2 SYDVKM. CDR3 residues: CASSFGGAGELFF. CDR3 DNA sequence: TGTGCCAGCAGTTTTGGTGGAGCCGGGGAGCTGTTTTTT.

This clone is a singleton in its sample. The chain joins TRBV19 to TRBJ1-3, with D tentatively TRBD1 (5 bases). The V end was cut by 4 bases, the J end by 0 bases, with 10 bases between. Germline CDR1 LNHDA, CDR2 SQIVND (reference sequence). CDR3 length: 15 residues. Here the CDR3 reads CASSTQGSSGNTIYF. The CDR3 DNA follows: TGTGCCAGTAGTACCCAGGGAAGCTCTGGAAACACCATATATTTT.

The chain links TRBV4-1 to TRBJ2-7, with TRBD1 matching over 7 bases. The CDR3 length is 17 residues. V lost 0 bases to trimming and J lost 5 bases; unmatched junction nucleotides: 13. The V gene's germline CDR1 is MGHRA and CDR2 YSYEKL. CDR3 DNA: TGCGCCAGCAGCCAAGATAAGTTGGGGGACAGAGGCCACGAGCAGTACTTC. As protein: CASSQDKLGDRGHEQYF.

This clone has a single count. The chain employs TRBV2 and TRBJ1-1; D is unresolved. The ends were cut back, 6 bases at V and 1 base at J, with 9 bases in the middle. Per germline, CDR1 SNHLY and CDR2 FYNNEI. This CDR3 region has 13 residues. This CDR3 is CASRVTANTEAFF. The CDR3, as DNA: TGTGCCAGCAGGGTCACTGCGAACACTGAAGCTTTCTTT.

The chain links TRBV4-1 to TRBJ2-5; 11 bases agree with TRBD2. Germline trimming cut 4 bases from V and 3 bases from J; bases unmatched to any gene: 4. The CDR3 runs 15 residues. Germline V gene lookup returns CDR1 MGHRA and CDR2 YSYEKL. CDR3 nucleotide sequence: TGCGCCAGCAGCCTAGTACTAGCGGGGGAAGAGACCCAGTACTTC. It specifies CASSLVLAGEETQYF.